These T cell receptor beta chains were read from a single sample in a study of T cell changes during pregnancy in multiple sclerosis. Profiled with immunoSEQ multiplex PCR; TCRdb holds only in-frame clones, not every one. The sample holds 65,000 or so clones; roughly 87% are singletons and the top ten take around 2.1%. Source: peripheral blood, taken in the second trimester of pregnancy. These receptors came from a female donor in good health, enrolled as a control in a pregnancy study. Both conserved end residues are part of each CDR3. A D gene is named only where the DNA matches it firmly. Not every row has a clone size; where given, it reads once, few, many or a size class.

clone_size d_call j_call v_call cdr3_nt cdr3_aa
. . TRBJ2-1 TRBV29-1 TGCAGCGTTGATGGCCGTAACGAGCAGTTCTTC CSVDGRNEQFF
. . TRBJ2-1 TRBV28 TGTGCCAGCTCATTCAGGGGCCCGACCTACAATGAGCAGTTCTTC CASSFRGPTYNEQFF
. . TRBJ1-1 TRBV29-1 TGCAGCGTTGTACCCTCAGCGGCTGAAGCTTTCTTT CSVVPSAAEAFF
. TRBD1 TRBJ1-1 TRBV30 TGTGCTCCCAGGGGAGGGACAGGGGGCGTGATGAACACTGAAGCTTTCTTT CAPRGGTGGVMNTEAFF
once . TRBJ2-1 TRBV14 TGTGCCAGCAGCCAAGAAGTTTCGAGCGGCCACAATGAGCAGTTCTTC CASSQEVSSGHNEQFF
. . TRBJ2-7 TRBV5-1 TGCGCCAGCAGAATCGACGGGACCTACGAGCAGTACTTC CASRIDGTYEQYF
. TRBD2 TRBJ2-1 TRBV27 TGTGCCAGCAGTTTATTAGCGGGAGCAAATGAGCAGTTCTTC CASSLLAGANEQFF
. . TRBJ2-5 TRBV11-2 TGTGCCAGCAGCTTCAGGGACGGGAGAGAGACCCAGTACTTC CASSFRDGRETQYF
. TRBD2 TRBJ2-7 TRBV11-1 TGTGCCAGTTCTAGCGGGACCGTCTACGAGCAGTACTTC CASSSGTVYEQYF
. . TRBJ2-7 TRBV4-1 TGCGCCAGCAGCCAACAGCAGGGCTACGAGCAGTACTTC CASSQQQGYEQYF
few . TRBJ1-1 TRBV19 TGTGCCAGTAGTATAGGGACAGTGAACACTGAAGCTTTCTTT CASSIGTVNTEAFF
. TRBD1 TRBJ2-1 TRBV18 TGTGCCAGCTCACCGAACAGGGGAAAGGTCAATGAGCAGTTCTTC CASSPNRGKVNEQFF